One and the same sample provided the 27 T cell receptor beta chains below, sequenced in a study of beta chain features in type 1 diabetes (dated by TCRdb to the late 2010s). The library was obtained by the immunoSEQ multiplex PCR assay. The entire amount of isolated RNA was reverse transcribed using the High Capacity cDNA Reverse Transcription Kit, so the sequenced TCRB transcripts were expressed ones. TCRdb obtained this table from immuneACCESS and retained in-frame rearrangements with V and J assigned. These tables miss some clones; where compared with another copy, unresolved V genes account for less than half of the shortfall, and the remainder is unexplained. This sample gives fewer than 900,000 clones in total; under 20% of them show up just once. The ten largest make up roughly 0.025% of the sample. The sample was naive CD4+ T cells from blood. This specimen's cell subset or site label, per the study, means: true naive CD4+ T cells. The source of these receptors is a woman in her late teens or twenties in good health.

Comment on this clone: Other nucleotide sequences in the sample specify the same CDR3. The chain couples TRBV7-9 to TRBJ2-7; the match to TRBD1 covers 7 bases. Germline CDR1 and CDR2: SEHNR and FQNEAQ (reference sequence). V dropped 6 bases and J dropped 3; count of bases not matched to a gene: 2. There are 12 residues in the CDR3. CDR3 amino acids: CASSWDSYEQYF. The CDR3, as DNA: TGTGCCAGCAGTTGGGACAGCTACGAGCAGTACTTC. Filled out from reference TRBV7-9 and TRBJ2-7, the complete variable domain reads DTGVSQNPRHKITKRGQNVTFRCDPISEHNRLYWYRQTLGQGPEFLTYFQNEAQLEKSRLLSDRFSAERPKGSFSTLEIQRTEQGDSAMYLCASSWDSYEQYFGPGTRLTVT.

Ten or more counts support this clone. The same CDR3 arises from other DNA sequences in this sample as well. V and J are TRBV18 and TRBJ2-5, with no clear D. CDR1 and CDR2 from the germline V gene are KGHSH and LQKENI. The CDR3 totals 13 residues. V gave up 0 bases and J gave up 1 base, with 3 bases separating them. The CDR3 DNA reads TGTGCCAGCTCACCACCGTCCCAAGAGACCCAGTACTTC. Residues: CASSPPSQETQYF.

The V call is TRBV7-2, the J call TRBJ1-5; no clear D gene. The germline V gene encodes CDR1 SGHTA and CDR2 FQGNSA. This CDR3 has 15 residues. The V end was cut by 5 bases, the J end by 0 bases, with 11 bases between. The CDR3 loop is CASSLRPDSNQPQHF. The CDR3 nucleotides read TGTGCCAGCAGCCTGAGACCGGATAGCAATCAGCCCCAGCATTTT.

The chain employs TRBV20-1 and TRBJ2-7, with no clear D. Trimming took 7 bases from V and 0 from J, leaving 7 bases between them. The CDR3 has 11 residues. Germline CDR1 DFQATT, CDR2 SNEGSKA (reference sequence). The CDR3 loop is CSVADSYEQYF. The DNA of the CDR3 is TGCAGTGTGGCGGACTCCTACGAGCAGTACTTC.

This clone turned up a few times. Other DNA sequences of this sample code for an identical CDR3. The chain couples TRBV20-1 to TRBJ1-6; D remains ambiguous. This CDR3 spans 11 amino acids. Trimming pared 1 base from V and 10 bases from J, leaving 5 bases between. CDR1 DFQATT and CDR2 SNEGSKA come from the germline V gene (reference sequence). The CDR3 nucleotides read TGCAGTGCTAGAGTCGGGTCACCCCTCCACTTT. Translated, it gives CSARVGSPLHF.

The chain carries TRBV2 and TRBJ2-1; 10 bases fit TRBD1. Germline CDR1 is SNHLY and CDR2 is FYNNEI. There are 17 residues in the CDR3. J gave up 1 base and V 3 bases, and 6 bases lay outside the gene matches. Written as DNA, the CDR3 is TGTGCCAGCAGTGATTGGACAGGGGGATCGTCCTACAATGAGCAGTTCTTC. Its protein product is CASSDWTGGSSYNEQFF.

This rearrangement joins TRBV7-2 to TRBJ1-4; D is unclear. Germline V gives CDR1 SGHTA, CDR2 FQGNSA. Between the trimmed V and J ends, which lost 1 base and 5 bases, there was a span of 8 bases. The CDR3 extends over 14 amino acids. In DNA form, the CDR3 reads TGTGCCAGCAGCTTAGACAGAATAAATGAAAAACTGTTTTTT. Its protein is CASSLDRINEKLFF.

This clone was seen only a few times. V is TRBV19 and J is TRBJ2-3, with D tentatively TRBD2 (5 bases). Trimming left V 5 bases short and J 2 bases short, with 17 bases between. The CDR3 is made up of 16 amino acids. Germline values: CDR1 LNHDA, CDR2 SQIVND (reference sequence). The DNA of the CDR3 is TGTGCCAGTAGTCCCCGGACTCTTGGATCCACAGATACGCAGTATTTT. Translated: CASSPRTLGSTDTQYF. Drawing the rest from reference TRBV19 and TRBJ2-3, the complete variable domain is DGGITQSPKYLFRKEGQNVTLSCEQNLNHDAMYWYRQDPGQGLRLIYYSQIVNDFQKGDIAEGYSVSREKKESFPLTVTSAQKNPTAFYLCASSPRTLGSTDTQYFGPGTRLTVL.

The sample holds a few counts of this clone. The chain has TRBV4-2 and TRBJ2-5, with 8 bases aligning to TRBD1. The trim removed 4 bases at V and 4 bases at J, leaving 8 bases unmatched. The CDR3 has 15 amino acids. Germline V gene sequence: CDR1 LGHNA, CDR2 YNFKEQ. Written as DNA, the CDR3 is TGTGCCAGCAGCCGAGGACAGGGCGTGAGAGAGACCCAGTACTTC. Translated: CASSRGQGVRETQYF.

This clone was detected only a few times. The CDR3 sequence is CASSPGTGSSYEQYF. CDR3 sequence (DNA): TGTGCCAGCAGCCCCGGGACAGGGAGCTCCTACGAGCAGTACTTC. The chain carries TRBV6-6 and TRBJ2-7; 9 bases are a match to TRBD1. This CDR3 contains 15 residues. The germline V gene has CDR1 MNHNY and CDR2 SVGAGI (reference sequence). The J segment lost 0 bases and the V segment lost 6 bases, leaving 6 bases of the junction unmatched.

The chain joins TRBV7-2 to TRBJ1-3, with D possibly being TRBD1 (5 bases). Trimming took 4 bases from V and 0 from J, leaving 16 bases between them. CDR3 length: 17 amino acids. The germline V gene has CDR1 SGHTA and CDR2 FQGNSA. CDR3 nucleotides: TGTGCCAGCAGCTCCTCCTTTGACAGCATCTCTGGAAACACCATATATTTT. This encodes CASSSSFDSISGNTIYF.

The J gene is TRBJ1-2, the V gene TRBV6-6, with no clear D. V was trimmed by 7 bases and J by 4 bases, leaving 16 bases between them. Per germline, CDR1 MNHNY and CDR2 SVGAGI (reference sequence). The CDR3 spans 14 residues. CDR3 nucleotide sequence: TGTGCCAGCACCTCGAATGTCCGGTCCTATGGCTACACCTTC. Its translation is CASTSNVRSYGYTF.

This clone was detected only a few times. A junction end diverges from the germline sequence, so it may reflect a read error. V and J are TRBV7-9 and TRBJ2-5, with D possibly matching TRBD1 (6 bases). The CDR3 consists of 16 residues. Germline lookup yields CDR1 SEHNR and CDR2 FQNEAQ (reference sequence). The CDR3 spells CASSVGPGTSQGTQYF. CDR3 DNA sequence: TGTGCCAGCAGCGTAGGTCCCGGGACATCCCAAGGGACCCAGTACTTC.

J is TRBJ1-4 and V is TRBV4-3; no definite D call. Germline V gene data show CDR1 as LGHNA and CDR2 as YSLEER. The ends were cut back, 0 bases at V and 4 bases at J, with 12 bases in the middle. The CDR3 is 16 residues long. Here the CDR3 reads CASSQDYGGNNEKLFF. The CDR3 DNA reads TGCGCCAGCAGCCAAGACTATGGCGGGAATAATGAAAAACTGTTTTTT.

This clone has more than one count but fewer than ten. The chain combines TRBV6-6 with TRBJ1-5; D is perhaps TRBD1 (5 bases). The CDR3 length is 15 residues. Germline V lookup: CDR1 MNHNY, CDR2 SVGAGI (reference sequence). Trimming pared 5 bases from V and 5 bases from J, leaving 16 bases between. The CDR3 here is CASSKGTPPHQPQHF. CDR3 bases: TGTGCCAGCAGTAAGGGGACCCCGCCGCATCAGCCCCAGCATTTT.

The genes are TRBV18 and TRBJ2-7; D perhaps matches TRBD1 (5 bases). The CDR3 runs to 16 residues. Trimming shortened V by 2 bases and J by 2 bases, and 16 bases separated the two germline ends. Germline CDR1 and CDR2: KGHSH and LQKENI. The CDR3 DNA sequence: TGTGCCAGCTCACCATCACTCGGCAGGACACCCTACGAGCAGTACTTC. It yields the protein CASSPSLGRTPYEQYF.

J is TRBJ1-1 and V is TRBV6-6; no firm D call. V was clipped by 10 bases and J by 1 base, with 10 bases between them. The CDR3 totals 12 residues. Germline V lookup: CDR1 MNHNY, CDR2 SVGAGI (reference sequence). CDR3 sequence (DNA): TGTGCCACCAAACGAGGGAACACTGAAGCTTTCTTT. This gives the protein CATKRGNTEAFF.

The genes are TRBV29-1 and TRBJ1-1, with 8 nucleotides matching TRBD1. This CDR3 spans 15 amino acids. CDR1 SQVTM and CDR2 ANQGSEA come from the germline V gene. J was trimmed by 8 bases and V by 4 bases; bases with no gene match: 15. CDR3 in amino acids: CSVGQGMLGRGEAFF. For the CDR3, the DNA is TGCAGCGTTGGACAGGGGATGTTGGGGAGGGGCGAAGCTTTCTTT.

This clone was found a few times. V usage is TRBV4-3 and J usage is TRBJ2-7; D not resolved. Germline CDR1 reads LGHNA; CDR2 reads YSLEER. The CDR3 extends over 15 amino acids. V lost 0 bases, J lost 6 bases, and 15 bases lay in between. The CDR3 DNA reads TGCGCCAGCAGCCAAGATCCGGCGGATCTTCGCGAGCAGTACTTC. Translating it yields CASSQDPADLREQYF.

This chain links TRBV2 with TRBJ1-3; 9 positions agree with TRBD1. J gave up 2 bases and V 6 bases, and 8 bases lay outside the gene matches. CDR1 and CDR2 (germline): SNHLY, FYNNEI. The CDR3 consists of 16 residues. CDR3 DNA: TGTGCCAGCAGACGGGACAGGGTGGTTGCTGGAAACACCATATATTTT. Translated, it gives CASRRDRVVAGNTIYF.

This clone turned up a few times. V and J are TRBV19 and TRBJ1-5; D is perhaps TRBD1 (5 bases). CDR1 is LNHDA, CDR2 SQIVND, per germline (reference sequence). CDR3 length: 11 residues. Trimming left V 5 bases short and J 6 bases short, with 5 bases between. This chain's CDR3 is CASSQGQPQHF. CDR3 bases: TGTGCCAGTAGTCAGGGTCAGCCCCAGCATTTT.

A note on this clone: The junction shows a germline mismatch at one end, possibly a read error. The V and J genes are TRBV7-9 and TRBJ2-5, with 8 bases that match TRBD1. The CDR3 extends over 17 amino acids. CDR1 is SEHNR, CDR2 FQNEAQ, per germline (reference sequence). The CDR3 here is CAGSRLTGAMYQETQYF. The CDR3 coding sequence is TGTGCCGGCAGCCGATTGACAGGGGCGATGTACCAAGAGACCCAGTACTTC.

A few counts support this clone. Other DNA sequences of this sample code for an identical CDR3. The J gene is TRBJ2-5, the V gene TRBV7-6; D is ambiguous. Germline loops: CDR1 SGHVS, CDR2 FNYEAQ. The germline V and J ends were trimmed by 4 bases and 5 bases, with 5 bases remaining between them. The CDR3 has 11 amino acids. Here the CDR3 reads CASSSRETQYF. DNA of the CDR3: TGTGCCAGCAGCTCGAGGGAGACCCAGTACTTC.

This clone came up once. In DNA form, the CDR3 reads TGTGCCAGCAGCAAGGACCCGGGGGGGCAGCCCCAGCATTTT. This translates into CASSKDPGGQPQHF. The rearrangement links TRBV5-4 to TRBJ1-5, with a tentative D call TRBD1 (5 bases). Trimming removed 4 bases at V and 7 bases at J, with 15 bases between. CDR1 and CDR2 from the germline V gene are SGHNT and YYREEE (reference sequence). The CDR3 consists of 14 residues.

This clone occurred a few times. The chain employs TRBV4-3 and TRBJ2-1, with 9 positions matching TRBD2. The V and J ends lost 0 bases and 9 bases, in that order; junction bases with no gene match: 9. Per germline, CDR1 LGHNA and CDR2 YSLEER. The length of the CDR3 is 16 residues. This CDR3 is CASSQEPSGKTSEQFF. DNA of the CDR3: TGCGCCAGCAGCCAAGAGCCTAGCGGGAAAACCAGTGAGCAGTTCTTC.

On this clone itself: In the same sample, other DNA sequences code for this CDR3. The chain combines TRBV7-2 with TRBJ2-1; D unclear. CDR3 size: 13 residues. V dropped 3 bases and J dropped 5 bases, with 8 bases sitting between them. Germline loops: CDR1 SGHTA, CDR2 FQGNSA. CDR3 coding DNA: TGTGCCAGCAGCTTCGGGCCCAACAATGAGCAGTTCTTC. This gives the protein CASSFGPNNEQFF.

Only a few counts were recorded for this clone. The chain uses TRBV18 and TRBJ1-2; D call uncertain. Germline loops: CDR1 KGHSH, CDR2 LQKENI. With 2 bases removed from V and 2 bases from J, the gap between germline ends came to 12 bases. CDR3 size: 15 residues. For the CDR3, the DNA is TGTGCCAGCTCACCAGCGGGAGGATGGAACTATGGCTACACCTTC. It encodes CASSPAGGWNYGYTF. The variable domain in full, completed from reference TRBV18 and TRBJ1-2, reads NAGVMQNPRHLVRRRGQEARLRCSPMKGHSHVYWYRQLPEEGLKFMVYLQKENIIDESGMPKERFSAEFPKEGPSILRIQQVVRGDSAAYFCASSPAGGWNYGYTFGSGTRLTVV.